This is a list of T cell receptor beta chains from one sample in a study of Ad26.COV2.S vaccination and SARS-CoV-2 variants. Method: immunoSEQ multiplex PCR; TCRdb's copy keeps in-frame clones and lacks some. The data contain about 350,000 clones, around 89% of them singletons. The source material was peripheral blood, sampled in a trial of Ad26.COV2.S vaccine versus placebo. The receptors here all came from a person aged 18 to 65 who received the Ad26.COV2.S COVID-19 vaccine or a placebo. Each CDR3 is given with its conserved first and last residue. Each record gives: J gene, D gene, V gene, clone size, CDR3 DNA, CDR3 protein. A D gene is named only where the DNA matches it firmly. A row's size may be missing; if present it is once, few, many or a size class.

TRBJ1-3 TRBD1 TRBV5-1 NA TGCGCCAGCAGCGCCATAGACAGGGGGCCTGGAAACACCATATATTTT CASSAIDRGPGNTIYF
TRBJ2-7 TRBD2 TRBV28 NA TGTGCCAGCAGTCTTAGCGGGCGGACCTACGAGCAGTACTTC CASSLSGRTYEQYF
TRBJ2-1 NA TRBV7-9 NA TGTGCCAGCAGCTTAGCCCCAGGGAGGAAGGCTTTGGGCGATGAGCAGTTCTTC CASSLAPGRKALGDEQFF
TRBJ2-2 NA TRBV11-3 NA TGTGCCAGCAGCTTAGCCGGGGCGAACACCGGGGAGCTGTTTTTT CASSLAGANTGELFF
TRBJ2-3 TRBD1 TRBV7-9 NA TGTGCCAGCAGCCCGGGGACAGGGTGGAGGACAGATACGCAGTATTTT CASSPGTGWRTDTQYF
TRBJ2-7 TRBD1 TRBV9 NA TGTGCCAGCAGCGTAGCTACCGGGACAGGGACCTACGAGCAGTACTTC CASSVATGTGTYEQYF
TRBJ2-5 NA TRBV9 NA TGTGCCAGCAGCGTAGGGGCCTGGCAAGAGACCCAGTACTTC CASSVGAWQETQYF
TRBJ2-5 TRBD1 TRBV5-1 NA TGCGCCAGCAGCTTGGGCGACAGGGGCCAAGAGACCCAGTACTTC CASSLGDRGQETQYF
TRBJ1-6 TRBD1 TRBV3-1/TRBV3-2 NA TGTGCCAGCAGCCAAGTTGTTCGGACAGGGGATTCACCCCTCCACTTT CASSQVVRTGDSPLHF
TRBJ1-4 NA TRBV28 NA TGTGCCAGCAGCCCAGAAGAACGTAATGAAAAACTGTTTTTT CASSPEERNEKLFF
TRBJ1-1 NA TRBV29-1 NA TGCAGCGCCAAAACAGCACATGTCTCTGGCACTGAAGCTTTCTTT CSAKTAHVSGTEAFF
TRBJ2-5 NA TRBV2 NA TGTGCCAGCAGTGAAAGAGAGACCCAGTACTTC CASSERETQYF
TRBJ2-7 NA TRBV6-5 NA TGTGCCAGCAGCTCACGAGGGGGAGTCTCCTACGAGCAGTACTTC CASSSRGGVSYEQYF
TRBJ2-1 NA TRBV6-6 NA TGTGCCAGCACCCCGGGGGCGGTGGCCTACAATGAGCAGTTCTTC CASTPGAVAYNEQFF
TRBJ2-3 TRBD2 TRBV5-1 NA TGCGCCAGCAGCTTGGCCAGCGGGAGGGACACAGATACGCAGTATTTT CASSLASGRDTDTQYF
TRBJ2-1 TRBD2 TRBV13 NA TGTGCCAGCAGCTTAGTACTAGCGGGAGTAGGCAATGAGCAGTTCTTC CASSLVLAGVGNEQFF
TRBJ2-1 NA TRBV18 once TGTGCCAGCTCACCAATCAGGGAAGGCGGGAATGAGCAGTTCTTC CASSPIREGGNEQFF
TRBJ2-2 NA TRBV6-5 NA TGTGCCAGCAGAGACGACAGAGCGAACACCGGGGAGCTGTTTTTT CASRDDRANTGELFF
TRBJ1-3 NA TRBV6-2/TRBV6-3 NA TGTGCCAGCAGTTCCGGATACACCATATATTTT CASSSGYTIYF
TRBJ2-1 TRBD1 TRBV9 NA TGTGCCAGCAGCGTAACCGGGACAGGGCTGGATGAGCAGTTCTTC CASSVTGTGLDEQFF